This passage covers 16 T cell receptor beta chains from one sample sequenced in a study of blood T cell repertoires in COVID-19. Profiling relied on immunoSEQ multiplex PCR, and the TCRdb table lists in-frame clones only, not all of them. Among 300,000 to 400,000 clones listed, around 87% were seen once. The sequenced material came from peripheral blood. All receptors derive from an older woman with COVID-19, enrolled during active disease.

A single count supports this clone. This chain uses TRBV7-8 with TRBJ2-7; 10 nucleotides agree with TRBD1. The CDR3 consists of 14 residues. The germline V gene has CDR1 SGHVS and CDR2 FQNEAQ. V was pared by 4 bases and J by 12 bases, with 12 bases of the junction left unmatched. CDR3 region: CASSSGGTGALWYF. The CDR3 region has the DNA TGTGCCAGCAGCTCGGGAGGGACAGGGGCTTTGTGGTACTTC.

The rearrangement links TRBV3-1 (or the pseudogene TRBV3-2) to TRBJ1-1, with 7 positions matching TRBD1. From germline, CDR1 is LGHDT and CDR2 YNNKEL (reference sequence). V gave up 4 bases and J gave up 1 base; unmatched junction bases: 6. The CDR3 sequence is 15 residues long. CDR3 residues: CASSPHRDRNTEAFF. The CDR3 bases are TGTGCCAGCAGCCCCCACAGGGACAGGAACACTGAAGCTTTCTTT.

The chain combines TRBV18 with TRBJ2-3; 14 nucleotides align to TRBD2. Losses at the gene ends were 3 bases for V and 3 bases for J; bases not matched to a gene: 2. Germline V gene data show CDR1 as KGHSH and CDR2 as LQKENI. The CDR3 is made up of 16 amino acids. The CDR3 spells CASSPGLAGETDTQYF. CDR3 nucleotide sequence: TGTGCCAGCTCACCGGGACTAGCGGGAGAAACAGATACGCAGTATTTT.

The V gene is TRBV5-1, the J gene TRBJ2-1; 11 positions agree with TRBD2. The J segment lost 3 bases and the V segment lost 4 bases, leaving 12 bases of the junction unmatched. The CDR3 extends over 18 amino acids. Germline CDR1 is SGHRS and CDR2 is YFSETQ. CDR3 sequence: CASSKGLADQLGYNEQFF. The CDR3 DNA is TGCGCCAGCAGCAAGGGACTAGCGGATCAACTAGGCTACAATGAGCAGTTCTTC.

The chain links TRBV3-1 (or the pseudogene TRBV3-2) to TRBJ2-5; D is unclear. The CDR3 has 15 amino acids. Trimming took 3 bases from V and 0 from J, leaving 11 bases between them. Germline-derived CDR1 and CDR2 are LGHDT and YNNKEL (reference sequence). The CDR3 region has the DNA TGTGCCAGCAGCCATCAGAAATCCTACCAAGAGACCCAGTACTTC. Amino acid sequence: CASSHQKSYQETQYF.

The chain uses TRBV19 and TRBJ1-5; TRBD1 matches 8 bases. CDR3 length equals 13 residues. Trimming took 7 bases from V and 6 from J; bases not matched to a gene: 5. Germline V lookup: CDR1 LNHDA, CDR2 SQIVND (reference sequence). The CDR3 region is CASKYRGTQPQHF. The CDR3 bases are TGTGCCAGTAAATACAGGGGGACTCAGCCCCAGCATTTT.

This clone was seen more than once but under ten times. The chain carries TRBV7-2 and TRBJ2-7, with D perhaps matching TRBD2 (6 bases). This CDR3 has 16 amino acids. V was cut by 0 bases and J by 3 bases, with 15 bases left in between. Per the germline V gene, CDR1 is SGHTA and CDR2 is FQGNSA. Here the CDR3 reads CASSLATTSFNYEQYF. The CDR3 nucleotides are TGTGCCAGCAGCTTAGCGACCACTAGCTTTAACTACGAGCAGTACTTC.

The V gene is TRBV19, the J gene TRBJ1-1; TRBD1 matches at 9 bases. In germline, CDR1 is LNHDA, CDR2 SQIVND (reference sequence). J was trimmed by 1 base and V by 5 bases; bases with no gene match: 5. The CDR3 has 15 amino acids. The CDR3 bases are TGTGCCAGTAGTTCCCGGACAGGGGCGAACACTGAAGCTTTCTTT. This translates into CASSSRTGANTEAFF.

V usage is TRBV6-1 and J usage is TRBJ2-2; 7 bases fit TRBD1. V trimming: 0 bases; J trimming: 3 bases; junction bases outside the gene matches: 4. The CDR3 has 16 amino acids. Germline CDR1 is MNHNS and CDR2 is SASEGT. In DNA form, the CDR3 reads TGTGCCAGCAGTGAAGCTTGGCAGGGGGACACCGGGGAGCTGTTTTTT. It is translated as CASSEAWQGDTGELFF.

This sequence joins TRBV19 and TRBJ1-1, with a tentative D call TRBD1 (5 bases). This CDR3 region has 12 residues. V lost 6 bases and J lost 6, with 11 bases in between. Looked up from germline, CDR1 is LNHDA and CDR2 is SQIVND (reference sequence). The chain's CDR3 is CASRSGGAEAFF. The CDR3 DNA follows: TGTGCCAGTAGGAGTGGAGGGGCTGAAGCTTTCTTT.

The CDR3 is CASRDNTGTGEEQFF. The CDR3 coding sequence is TGTGCCAGCAGGGACAATACAGGGACAGGGGAGGAGCAGTTCTTC. The V and J genes are TRBV2 and TRBJ2-1; 10 nucleotides line up with TRBD1. The V and J ends lost 6 bases and 10 bases, in that order; junction bases with no gene match: 12. The CDR3 spans 15 residues. Germline CDR1 is SNHLY and CDR2 is FYNNEI.

The rearrangement links TRBV11-2 to TRBJ2-3, with D tentatively TRBD1 (5 bases). Germline V lookup: CDR1 SGHAT, CDR2 FQNNGV. V dropped 2 bases and J dropped 6 bases, with 12 bases sitting between them. The CDR3 loop spans 14 amino acids. The CDR3 coding sequence is TGTGCCAGCAGCTTATCACCGCAGGGTGATACGCAGTATTTT. Its translation is CASSLSPQGDTQYF. Full variable domain (outside the CDR3, taken from reference TRBV11-2 and TRBJ2-3): EAGVAQSPRYKIIEKRQSVAFWCNPISGHATLYWYQQILGQGPKLLIQFQNNGVVDDSQLPKDRFSAERLKGVDSTLKIQPAKLEDSAVYLCASSLSPQGDTQYFGPGTRLTVL.

In nucleotides, the CDR3 is TGTGCCAGCAGCTTTGAGGAACGCACTGAAGCTTTCTTT. Translated: CASSFEERTEAFF. V is TRBV7-9 and J is TRBJ1-1; D remains ambiguous. The V gene lost 3 bases and the J gene lost 4 bases, with 9 bases spanning the gap. CDR1 and CDR2 from the germline V gene are SEHNR and FQNEAQ (reference sequence). CDR3 length equals 13 residues.

Only a few counts were recorded for this clone. This chain links TRBV30 with TRBJ2-7; unclear D gene. This CDR3 region has 14 residues. The V end was cut by 5 bases, the J end by 1 base, with 15 bases between. Germline V gene lookup returns CDR1 GTSNPN and CDR2 SVGIG (reference sequence). The CDR3, as DNA: TGTGCCTGGGTCCCTCCGGTGAATTCCTACGAGCAGTACTTC. Its protein product is CAWVPPVNSYEQYF.

The gene calls are TRBV15 and TRBJ2-1; D is undetermined. This CDR3 region has 13 residues. V dropped 1 base and J dropped 4 bases, with 5 bases sitting between them. Germline CDR1 LNHNV, CDR2 YYDKDF (reference sequence). CDR3 sequence: CATSRVQYNEQFF. The CDR3 DNA follows: TGTGCCACCAGCAGAGTCCAATACAATGAGCAGTTCTTC.

The CDR3 is CASSLYRTGHMNTEAFF. The DNA for the CDR3 is TGTGCCAGCAGCTTATATCGGACAGGGCACATGAACACTGAAGCTTTCTTT. V and J are TRBV11-2 and TRBJ1-1; 8 bases agree with TRBD1. Germline loops: CDR1 SGHAT, CDR2 FQNNGV. This CDR3 contains 17 residues. J lost 0 bases, V lost 2 bases, and 8 bases had no gene match.